This T cell receptor beta chain was documented in a study of shared clonotypes between healthy human individuals. The data were produced by immunoSEQ multiplex PCR, yet TCRdb's version contains in-frame clones alone and is incomplete. This table holds roughly 1 million clones, under 80% found once. This clone was detected only a few times. Material: memory CD4+ T cells sorted from blood. The subset: CD45RA-negative fraction. The receptor's source is a man in his late teens or twenties in good health.

The CDR3 is CASSPSPGQDYEQYF. CDR3 nucleotides: TGCGCCAGCAGCCCTTCACCTGGACAGGACTACGAGCAGTACTTC. This rearrangement joins TRBV5-1 to TRBJ2-7, with TRBD1 matching 7 bases. The V gene end was trimmed by 4 bases and the J gene end by 3 bases; junction bases not matched to a gene: 10. Germline V CDR1 and CDR2: SGHRS, YFSETQ. The CDR3 contains 15 residues.